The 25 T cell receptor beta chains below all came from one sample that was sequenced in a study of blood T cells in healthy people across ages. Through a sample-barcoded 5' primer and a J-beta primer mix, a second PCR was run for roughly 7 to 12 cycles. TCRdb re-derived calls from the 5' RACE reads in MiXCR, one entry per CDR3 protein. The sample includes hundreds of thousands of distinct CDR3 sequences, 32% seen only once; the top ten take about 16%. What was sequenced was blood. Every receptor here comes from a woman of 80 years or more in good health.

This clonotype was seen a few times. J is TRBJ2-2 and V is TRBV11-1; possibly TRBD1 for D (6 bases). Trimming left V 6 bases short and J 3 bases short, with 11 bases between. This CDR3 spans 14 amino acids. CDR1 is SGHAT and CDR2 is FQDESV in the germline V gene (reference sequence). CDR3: CASRRDTYTGELFF. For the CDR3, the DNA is TGTGCCAGCAGACGGGACACCTACACCGGGGAGCTGTTTTTT.

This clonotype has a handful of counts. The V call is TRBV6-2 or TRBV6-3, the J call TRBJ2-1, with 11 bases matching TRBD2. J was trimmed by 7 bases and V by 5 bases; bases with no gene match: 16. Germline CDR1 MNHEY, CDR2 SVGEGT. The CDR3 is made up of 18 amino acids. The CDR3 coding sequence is TGTGCCAGCAGTACGGGGATTAGCGGGGGGGCACGTCGGAATGAGCAGTTCTTC. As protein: CASSTGISGGARRNEQFF.

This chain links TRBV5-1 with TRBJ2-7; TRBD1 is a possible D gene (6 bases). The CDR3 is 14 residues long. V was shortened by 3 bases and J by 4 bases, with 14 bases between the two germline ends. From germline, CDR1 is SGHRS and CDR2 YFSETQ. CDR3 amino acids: CASSYTGLGYEQYF. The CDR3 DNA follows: TGCGCCAGCAGCTACACAGGGCTTGGGTACGAGCAGTACTTC.

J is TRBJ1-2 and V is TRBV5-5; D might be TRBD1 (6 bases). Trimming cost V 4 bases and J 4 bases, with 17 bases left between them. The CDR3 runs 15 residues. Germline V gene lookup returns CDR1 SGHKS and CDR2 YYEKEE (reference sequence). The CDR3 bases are TGTGCCAGCAGCCGGAGCTCGCAGGGGAGCTATGGCTACACCTTC. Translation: CASSRSSQGSYGYTF.

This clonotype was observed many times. CDR3 protein: CASSLGAGGLTDTQYF. CDR3 in DNA: TGTGCCAGCAGCTTAGGAGCGGGGGGGCTCACAGATACGCAGTATTTT. The V call is TRBV7-2, the J call TRBJ2-3; TRBD2 matches at 10 bases. After removal of 1 base from V and 2 bases from J, the junction contained 3 bases not matched to a gene. The germline V gene encodes CDR1 SGHTA and CDR2 FQGNSA. The CDR3 runs 16 residues.

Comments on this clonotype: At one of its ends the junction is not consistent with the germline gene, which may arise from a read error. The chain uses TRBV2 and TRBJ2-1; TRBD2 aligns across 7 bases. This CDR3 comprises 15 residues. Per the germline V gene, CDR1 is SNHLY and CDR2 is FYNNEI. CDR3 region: CASMFVAGDNNGQFF. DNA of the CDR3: TGTGCCAGCATGTTCGTAGCGGGTGACAACAATGGGCAGTTCTTC.

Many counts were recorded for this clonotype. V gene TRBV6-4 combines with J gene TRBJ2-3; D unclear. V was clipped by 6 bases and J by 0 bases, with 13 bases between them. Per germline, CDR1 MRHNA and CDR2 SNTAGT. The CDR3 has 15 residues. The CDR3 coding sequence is TGTGCCAGCAGCCCCGACGCGACTAGCACAGATACGCAGTATTTT. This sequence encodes CASSPDATSTDTQYF.

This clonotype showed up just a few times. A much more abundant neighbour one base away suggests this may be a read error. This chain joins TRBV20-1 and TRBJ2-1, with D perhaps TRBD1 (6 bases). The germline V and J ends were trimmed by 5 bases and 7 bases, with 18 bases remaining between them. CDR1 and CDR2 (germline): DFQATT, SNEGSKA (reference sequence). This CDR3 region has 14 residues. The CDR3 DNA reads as TGCAGTGCTCCCCGTCAGGGGAGAAGGAATGAGCAGTTCTTC. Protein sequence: CSAPRQGRRNEQFF.

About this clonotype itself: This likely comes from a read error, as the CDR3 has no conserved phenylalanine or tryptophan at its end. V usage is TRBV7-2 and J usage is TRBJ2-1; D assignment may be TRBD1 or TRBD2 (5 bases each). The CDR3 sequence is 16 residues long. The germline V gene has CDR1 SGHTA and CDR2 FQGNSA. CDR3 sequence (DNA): TGTGCCAGCAGCCAGGAGGCAGGGTTCGCCTACAATGGGCAGTTCGTC. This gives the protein CASSQEAGFAYNGQFV.

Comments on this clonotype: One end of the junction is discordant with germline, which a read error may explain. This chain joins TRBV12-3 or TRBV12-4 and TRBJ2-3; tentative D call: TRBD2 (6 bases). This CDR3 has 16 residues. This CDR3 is CASSQQGGASTDTQYF. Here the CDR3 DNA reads TGTGCCAGCAGCCAGCAGGGCGGGGCTAGCACAGATACGCAATATTTT.

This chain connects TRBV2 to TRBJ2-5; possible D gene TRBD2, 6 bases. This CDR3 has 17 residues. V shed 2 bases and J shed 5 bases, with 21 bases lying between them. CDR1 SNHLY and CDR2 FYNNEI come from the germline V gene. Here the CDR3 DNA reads TGTGCCAGCAGTGAAAATCCGGCGGGGCTAGCCAAGGAGACCCAGTACTTC. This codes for CASSENPAGLAKETQYF.

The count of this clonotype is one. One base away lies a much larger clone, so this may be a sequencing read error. This CDR3 reads CASLKTRGAGDTQYF. The CDR3 coding sequence is TGTGCCAGCCTTAAGACAAGGGGCGCGGGAGATACGCAGTATTTT. The chain couples TRBV12-3 or TRBV12-4 to TRBJ2-3; either TRBD1 or TRBD2 may supply D (5 bases each). The CDR3 runs to 15 residues. The ends were cut back, 8 bases at V and 5 bases at J, with 20 bases in the middle.

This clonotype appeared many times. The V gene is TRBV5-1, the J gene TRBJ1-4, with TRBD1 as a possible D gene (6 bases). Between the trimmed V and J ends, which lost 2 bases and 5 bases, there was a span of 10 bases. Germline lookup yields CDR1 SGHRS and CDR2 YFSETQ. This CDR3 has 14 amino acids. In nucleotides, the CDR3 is TGCGCCAGCAGCTTTATTCAGGGGAATGAAAAACTGTTTTTT. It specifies CASSFIQGNEKLFF.

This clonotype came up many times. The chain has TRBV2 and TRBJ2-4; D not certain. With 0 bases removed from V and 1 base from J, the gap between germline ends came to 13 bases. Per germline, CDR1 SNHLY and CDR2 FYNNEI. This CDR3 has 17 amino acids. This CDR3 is CASSEAALGMAKNIQYF. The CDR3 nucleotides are TGTGCCAGCAGTGAAGCGGCCCTTGGGATGGCCAAAAACATTCAGTACTTC.

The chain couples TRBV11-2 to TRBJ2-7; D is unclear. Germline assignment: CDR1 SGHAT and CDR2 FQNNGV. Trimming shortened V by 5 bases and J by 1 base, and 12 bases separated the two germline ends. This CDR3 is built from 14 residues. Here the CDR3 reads CASSDNGLSYEQYF. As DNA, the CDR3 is TGTGCCAGCAGCGATAATGGTCTGTCCTACGAGCAGTACTTC.

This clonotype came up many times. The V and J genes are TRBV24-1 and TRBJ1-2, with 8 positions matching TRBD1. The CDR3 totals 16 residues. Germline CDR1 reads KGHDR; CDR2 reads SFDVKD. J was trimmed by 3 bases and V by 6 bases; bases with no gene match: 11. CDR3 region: CATSYGGQGVDYGYTF. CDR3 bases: TGTGCCACCAGTTACGGTGGACAGGGCGTCGACTATGGCTACACCTTC.

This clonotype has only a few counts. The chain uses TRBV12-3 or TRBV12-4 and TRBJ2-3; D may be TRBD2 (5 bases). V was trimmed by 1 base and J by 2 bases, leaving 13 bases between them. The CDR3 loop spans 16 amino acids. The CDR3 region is CASSLVGESNTDTQYF. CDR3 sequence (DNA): TGTGCCAGCAGTTTAGTCGGGGAATCTAACACAGATACGCAGTATTTT.

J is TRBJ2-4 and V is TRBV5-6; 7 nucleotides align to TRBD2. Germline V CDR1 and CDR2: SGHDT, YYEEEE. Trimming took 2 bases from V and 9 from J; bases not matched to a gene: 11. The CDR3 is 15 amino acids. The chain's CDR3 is CASSFFTGREAIQYF. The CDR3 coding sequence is TGTGCCAGCAGCTTTTTTACGGGGAGGGAAGCCATTCAGTACTTC.

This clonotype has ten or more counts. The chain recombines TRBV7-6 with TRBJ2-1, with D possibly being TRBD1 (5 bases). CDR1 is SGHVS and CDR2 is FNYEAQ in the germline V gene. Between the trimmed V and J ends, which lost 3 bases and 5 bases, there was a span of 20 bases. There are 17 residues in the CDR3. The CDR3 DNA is TGTGCCAGCAGCTTGGGCAGGGTTTCCCGACCTAACAATGAGCAGTTCTTC. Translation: CASSLGRVSRPNNEQFF. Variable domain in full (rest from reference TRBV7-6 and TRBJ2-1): GAGVSQSPRYKVTKRGQDVALRCDPISGHVSLYWYRQALGQGPEFLTYFNYEAQQDKSGLPNDRFSAERPEGSISTLTIQRTEQRDSAMYRCASSLGRVSRPNNEQFFGPGTRLTVL.

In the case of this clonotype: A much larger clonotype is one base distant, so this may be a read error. CDR3: CASSTGSRGATFF. The CDR3 nucleotides read TGTGCCAGCAGCACTGGTTCTAGGGGTGCGACGTTCTTC. This chain joins TRBV11-2 and TRBJ2-1; perhaps TRBD1 as D (5 bases). Per germline, CDR1 SGHAT and CDR2 FQNNGV. The CDR3 loop spans 13 amino acids. Trimming left V 5 bases short and J 15 bases short, with 20 bases between. The full variable domain, its missing parts supplied by reference TRBV11-2 and TRBJ2-1, is EAGVAQSPRYKIIEKRQSVAFWCNPISGHATLYWYQQILGQGPKLLIQFQNNGVVDDSQLPKDRFSAERLKGVDSTLKIQPAKLEDSAVYLCASSTGSRGATFFGPGTRLTVL.

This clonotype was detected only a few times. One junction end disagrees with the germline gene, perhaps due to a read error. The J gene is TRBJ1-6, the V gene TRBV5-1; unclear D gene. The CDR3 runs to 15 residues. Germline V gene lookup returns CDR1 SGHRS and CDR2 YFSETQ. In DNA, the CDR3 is TGCGCCAGCAGCTTCGAGGGCGACAATAATTCACCCCCCCACTTT. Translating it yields CASSFEGDNNSPPHF.

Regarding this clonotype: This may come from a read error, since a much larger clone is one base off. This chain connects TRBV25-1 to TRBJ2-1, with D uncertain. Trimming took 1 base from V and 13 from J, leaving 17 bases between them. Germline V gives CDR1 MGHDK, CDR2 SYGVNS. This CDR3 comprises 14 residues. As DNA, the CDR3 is TGTGCCAGCAGTGAATCCGGTGTTACGGAGACCCAGTTCTTC. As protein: CASSESGVTETQFF.

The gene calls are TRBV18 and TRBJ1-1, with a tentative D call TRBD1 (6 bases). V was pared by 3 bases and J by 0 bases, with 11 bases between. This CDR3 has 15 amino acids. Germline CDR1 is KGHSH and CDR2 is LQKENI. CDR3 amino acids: CASSPSGTMNTEAFF. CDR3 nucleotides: TGTGCCAGCTCACCCTCAGGGACAATGAACACTGAAGCTTTCTTT.

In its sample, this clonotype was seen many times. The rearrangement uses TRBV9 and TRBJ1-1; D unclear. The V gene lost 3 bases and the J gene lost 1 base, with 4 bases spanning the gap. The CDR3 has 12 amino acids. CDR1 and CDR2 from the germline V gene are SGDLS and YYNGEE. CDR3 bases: TGTGCCAGCAGCGGTCAGAACACTGAAGCTTTCTTT. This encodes CASSGQNTEAFF.

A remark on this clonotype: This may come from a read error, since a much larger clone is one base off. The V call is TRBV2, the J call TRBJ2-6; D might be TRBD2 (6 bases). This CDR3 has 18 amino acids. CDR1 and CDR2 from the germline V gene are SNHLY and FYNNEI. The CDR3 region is CASSVEGAGSFGANVPTF. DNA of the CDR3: TGTGCCAGCAGTGTGGAGGGCGCGGGAAGCTTTGGGGCCAACGTCCCGACTTTC. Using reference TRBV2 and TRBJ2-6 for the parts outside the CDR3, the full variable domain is EPEVTQTPSHQVTQMGQEVILRCVPISNHLYFYWYRQILGQKVEFLVSFYNNEISEKSEIFDDQFSVERPDGSNFTLKIRSTKLEDSAMYFCASSVEGAGSFGANVPTFGAGSRLTVL.